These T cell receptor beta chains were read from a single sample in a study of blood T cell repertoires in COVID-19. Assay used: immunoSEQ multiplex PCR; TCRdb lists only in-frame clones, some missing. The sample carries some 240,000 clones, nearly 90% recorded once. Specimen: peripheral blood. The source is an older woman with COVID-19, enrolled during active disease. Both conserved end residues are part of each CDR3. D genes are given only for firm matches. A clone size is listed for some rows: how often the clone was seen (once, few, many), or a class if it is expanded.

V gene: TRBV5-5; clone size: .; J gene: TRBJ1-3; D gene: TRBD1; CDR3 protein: CASSLLRNQGARGNTIYF; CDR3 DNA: TGTGCCAGCAGCTTGTTGCGGAATCAGGGGGCGCGAGGAAACACCATATATTTT
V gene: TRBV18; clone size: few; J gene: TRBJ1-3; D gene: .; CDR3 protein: CASSLTSGFDTIYF; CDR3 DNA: TGTGCCAGCTCACTGACTTCGGGATTTGACACCATATATTTT
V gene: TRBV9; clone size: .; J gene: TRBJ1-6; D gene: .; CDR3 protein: CASSVAGDNSPLHF; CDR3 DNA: TGTGCCAGCAGCGTAGCAGGGGACAATTCACCCCTCCACTTT
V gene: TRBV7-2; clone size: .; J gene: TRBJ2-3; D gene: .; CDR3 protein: CASSLGAVGTDTQYF; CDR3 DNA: TGTGCCAGCAGCTTAGGGGCTGTTGGTACAGATACGCAGTATTTT
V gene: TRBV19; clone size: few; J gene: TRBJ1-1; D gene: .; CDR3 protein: CASIAGVLAFF; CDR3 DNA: TGTGCCAGTATTGCAGGGGTCCTGGCTTTCTTT
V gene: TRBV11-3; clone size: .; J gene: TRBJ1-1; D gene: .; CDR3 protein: CASSHGQGNTEAFF; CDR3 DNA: TGTGCCAGCAGCCACGGCCAGGGGAACACTGAAGCTTTCTTT
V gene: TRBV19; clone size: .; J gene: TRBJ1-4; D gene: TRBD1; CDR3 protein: CASSMRRGRLFF; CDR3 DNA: TGTGCCAGTAGTATGCGGAGGGGGCGGTTGTTTTTT
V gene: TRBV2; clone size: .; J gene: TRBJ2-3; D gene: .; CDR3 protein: CASEDAGSLGDTQYF; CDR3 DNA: TGTGCCAGCGAGGATGCAGGGTCTTTGGGAGATACGCAGTATTTT
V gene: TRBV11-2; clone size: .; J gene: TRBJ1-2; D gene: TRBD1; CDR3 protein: CASSLSRGQGGFHGYTF; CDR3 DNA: TGTGCCAGCAGCTTAAGTCGCGGGCAGGGGGGTTTTCATGGCTACACCTTC
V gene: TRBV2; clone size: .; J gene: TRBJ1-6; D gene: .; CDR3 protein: CASSVGQGYSPLHF; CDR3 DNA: TGTGCCAGCAGTGTGGGTCAGGGGTATTCACCCCTCCACTTT
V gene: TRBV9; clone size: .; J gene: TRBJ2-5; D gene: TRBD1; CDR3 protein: CASSVGTGTYQETQYF; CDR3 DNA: TGTGCCAGCAGCGTGGGGACAGGGACCTACCAAGAGACCCAGTACTTC
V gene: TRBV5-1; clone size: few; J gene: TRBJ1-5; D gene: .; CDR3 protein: CASSFLSDQPQHF; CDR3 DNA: TGCGCCAGCAGCTTCTTAAGCGATCAGCCCCAGCATTTT